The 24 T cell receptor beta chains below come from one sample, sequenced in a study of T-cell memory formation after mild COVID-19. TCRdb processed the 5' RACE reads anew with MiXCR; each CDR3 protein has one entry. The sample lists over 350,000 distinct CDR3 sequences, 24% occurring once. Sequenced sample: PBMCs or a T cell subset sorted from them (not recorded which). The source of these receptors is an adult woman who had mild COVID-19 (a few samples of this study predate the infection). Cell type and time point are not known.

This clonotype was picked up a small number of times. This CDR3 is CASSDRDDVWQFF. CDR3 DNA sequence: TGTGCCAGCAGCGACCGGGACGACGTTTGGCAGTTCTTC. J is TRBJ2-1 and V is TRBV11-3; possibly TRBD1 or TRBD2 for D (5 bases each). CDR1 and CDR2 from the germline V gene are SGHNT and YENEEA. The CDR3 sequence is 13 residues long. The V and J ends lost 5 bases and 12 bases respectively, with 17 bases between them.

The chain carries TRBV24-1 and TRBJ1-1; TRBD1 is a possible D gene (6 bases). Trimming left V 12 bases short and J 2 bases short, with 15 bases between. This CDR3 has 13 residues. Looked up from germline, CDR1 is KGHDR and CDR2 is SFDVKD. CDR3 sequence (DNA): TGTGCCCCCACGGGACACAGAAACACTGAAGCTTTCTTT. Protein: CAPTGHRNTEAFF.

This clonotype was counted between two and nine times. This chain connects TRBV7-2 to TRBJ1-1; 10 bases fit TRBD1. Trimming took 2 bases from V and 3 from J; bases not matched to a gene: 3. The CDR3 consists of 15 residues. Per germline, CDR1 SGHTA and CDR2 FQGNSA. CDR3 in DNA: TGTGCCAGCAGCTTACTGGGACAGGGGTACACTGAAGCTTTCTTT. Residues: CASSLLGQGYTEAFF.

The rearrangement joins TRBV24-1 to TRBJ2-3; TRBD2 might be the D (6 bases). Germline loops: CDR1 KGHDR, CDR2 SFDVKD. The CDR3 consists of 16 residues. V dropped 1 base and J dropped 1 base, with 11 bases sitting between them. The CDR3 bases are TGTGCCACCAGTGATTTAGGAGGGCCTGGCACAGATACGCAGTATTTT. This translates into CATSDLGGPGTDTQYF.

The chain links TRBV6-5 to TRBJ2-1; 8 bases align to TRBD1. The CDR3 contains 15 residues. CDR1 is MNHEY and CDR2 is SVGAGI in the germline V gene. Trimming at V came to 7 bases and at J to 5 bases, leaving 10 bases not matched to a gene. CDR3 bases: TGTGCCAGCACCCTAGGACAGGGTGTAGACAATGAGCAGTTCTTC. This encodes CASTLGQGVDNEQFF.

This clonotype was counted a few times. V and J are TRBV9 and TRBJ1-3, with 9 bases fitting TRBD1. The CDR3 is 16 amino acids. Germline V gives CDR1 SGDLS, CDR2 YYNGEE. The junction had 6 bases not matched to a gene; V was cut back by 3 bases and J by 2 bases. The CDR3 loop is CASSERTGVAGNTIYF. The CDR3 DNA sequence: TGTGCCAGCAGCGAAAGGACAGGGGTGGCTGGAAACACCATATATTTT.

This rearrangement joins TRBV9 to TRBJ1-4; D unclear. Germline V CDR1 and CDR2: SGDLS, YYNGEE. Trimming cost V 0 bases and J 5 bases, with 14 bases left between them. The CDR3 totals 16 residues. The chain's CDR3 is CASSVGIGNQNEKLFF. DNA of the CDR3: TGTGCCAGCAGCGTAGGAATCGGAAACCAAAATGAAAAACTGTTTTTT.

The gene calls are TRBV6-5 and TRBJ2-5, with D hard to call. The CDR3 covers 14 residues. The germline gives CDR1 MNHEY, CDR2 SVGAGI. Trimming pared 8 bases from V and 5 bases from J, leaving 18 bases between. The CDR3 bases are TGTGCCAGCCGCCGGGCTTCCAGGCAGGAGACCCAGTACTTC. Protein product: CASRRASRQETQYF.

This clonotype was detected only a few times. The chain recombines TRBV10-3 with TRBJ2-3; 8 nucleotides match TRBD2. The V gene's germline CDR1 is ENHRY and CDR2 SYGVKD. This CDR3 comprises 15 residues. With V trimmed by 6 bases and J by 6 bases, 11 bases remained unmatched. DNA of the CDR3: TGTGCCATCAGGCCCCCCCGGGGGGGCCTTGATACGCAGTATTTT. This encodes CAIRPPRGGLDTQYF.

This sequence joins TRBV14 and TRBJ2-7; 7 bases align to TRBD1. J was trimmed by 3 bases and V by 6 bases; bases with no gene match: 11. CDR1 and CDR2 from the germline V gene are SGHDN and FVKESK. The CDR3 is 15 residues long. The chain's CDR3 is CASRERDSSFYEQYF. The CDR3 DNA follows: TGTGCCAGCAGGGAGAGGGACAGTTCCTTCTACGAGCAGTACTTC.

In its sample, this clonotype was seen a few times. The CDR3 protein is CATSDRTGGFQPQHF. The CDR3 DNA reads as TGTGCCACCAGTGACCGGACAGGGGGCTTTCAGCCCCAGCATTTT. V and J are TRBV24-1 and TRBJ1-5; 11 bases are shared with TRBD1. CDR3 length equals 15 residues. Trimming took 4 bases from V and 6 from J; bases not matched to a gene: 4. Per germline, CDR1 KGHDR and CDR2 SFDVKD.

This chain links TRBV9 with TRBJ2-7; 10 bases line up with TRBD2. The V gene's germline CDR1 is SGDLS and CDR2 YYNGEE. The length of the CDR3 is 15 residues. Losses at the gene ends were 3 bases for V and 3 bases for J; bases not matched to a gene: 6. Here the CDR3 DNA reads TGTGCCAGCAGCGCCAACCTAGCGGGGGTCTACGAGCAGTACTTC. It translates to CASSANLAGVYEQYF. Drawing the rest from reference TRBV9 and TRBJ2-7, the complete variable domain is DSGVTQTPKHLITATGQRVTLRCSPRSGDLSVYWYQQSLDQGLQFLIQYYNGEERAKGNILERFSAQQFPDLHSELNLSSLELGDSALYFCASSANLAGVYEQYFGPGTRLTVT.

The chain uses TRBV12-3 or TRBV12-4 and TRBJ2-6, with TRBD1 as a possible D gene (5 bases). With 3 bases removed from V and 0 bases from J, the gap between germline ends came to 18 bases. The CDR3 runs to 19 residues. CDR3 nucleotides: TGTGCCAGCAGTTTCTGGGGCAGTCTGGGCTACTCTGGGGCCAACGTCCTGACTTTC. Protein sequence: CASSFWGSLGYSGANVLTF.

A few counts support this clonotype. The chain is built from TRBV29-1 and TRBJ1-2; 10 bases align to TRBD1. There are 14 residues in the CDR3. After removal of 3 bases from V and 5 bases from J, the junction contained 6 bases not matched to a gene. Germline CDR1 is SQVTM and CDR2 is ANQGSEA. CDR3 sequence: CSVDDRQGAYGYTF. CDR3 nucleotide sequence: TGCAGCGTTGATGACCGACAGGGGGCGTATGGCTACACCTTC.

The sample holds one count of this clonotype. The CDR3 sequence: CASSYERQEQFF. The CDR3 DNA reads as TGTGCCAGCAGTTACGAAAGGCAGGAGCAGTTCTTC. The chain carries TRBV6-6 and TRBJ2-1; D is unclear. The CDR3 spans 12 residues. CDR1 is MNHNY and CDR2 is SVGAGI in the germline V gene (reference sequence). Trimming shortened V by 2 bases and J by 10 bases, and 9 bases separated the two germline ends.

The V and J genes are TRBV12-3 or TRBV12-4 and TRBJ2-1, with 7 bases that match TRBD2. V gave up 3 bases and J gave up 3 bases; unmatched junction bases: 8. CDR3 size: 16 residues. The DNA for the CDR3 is TGTGCCAGCAGTTTTCTCGCGGGAGTGGGCTACAATGAGCAGTTCTTC. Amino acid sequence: CASSFLAGVGYNEQFF.

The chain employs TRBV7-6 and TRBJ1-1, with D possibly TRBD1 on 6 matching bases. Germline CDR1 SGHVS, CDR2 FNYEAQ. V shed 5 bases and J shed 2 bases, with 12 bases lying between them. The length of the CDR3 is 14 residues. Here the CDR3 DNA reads TGTGCCAGCAGCGGGGCAGGGGCCAACACTGAAGCTTTCTTT. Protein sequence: CASSGAGANTEAFF.

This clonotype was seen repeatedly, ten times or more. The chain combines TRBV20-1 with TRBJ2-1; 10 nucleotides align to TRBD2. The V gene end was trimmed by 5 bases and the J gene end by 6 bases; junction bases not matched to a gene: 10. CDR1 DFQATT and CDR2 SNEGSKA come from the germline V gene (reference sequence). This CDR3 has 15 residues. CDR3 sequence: CSAAPGLAIGNEQFF. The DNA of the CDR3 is TGCAGTGCTGCCCCGGGACTAGCGATTGGCAATGAGCAGTTCTTC.

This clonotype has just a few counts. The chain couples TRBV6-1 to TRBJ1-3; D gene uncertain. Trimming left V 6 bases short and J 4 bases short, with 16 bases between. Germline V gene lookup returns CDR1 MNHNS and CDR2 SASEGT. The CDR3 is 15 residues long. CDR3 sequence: CASSLGDYYGNTIYF. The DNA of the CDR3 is TGTGCCAGCAGCTTAGGAGATTACTACGGAAACACCATATATTTT.

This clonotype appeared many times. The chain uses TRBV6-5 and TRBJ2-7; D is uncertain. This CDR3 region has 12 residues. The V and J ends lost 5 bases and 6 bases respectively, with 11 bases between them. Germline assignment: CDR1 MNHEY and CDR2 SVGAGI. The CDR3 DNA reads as TGTGCCAGCAGTACACCATCGTCCGAGCAGTACTTC. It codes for CASSTPSSEQYF.

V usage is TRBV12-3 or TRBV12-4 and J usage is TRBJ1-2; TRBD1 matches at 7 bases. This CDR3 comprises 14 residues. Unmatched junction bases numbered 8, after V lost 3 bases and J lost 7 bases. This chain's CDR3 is CASSFLGGGFGYTF. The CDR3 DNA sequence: TGTGCCAGCAGTTTTTTAGGGGGCGGGTTTGGCTACACCTTC.

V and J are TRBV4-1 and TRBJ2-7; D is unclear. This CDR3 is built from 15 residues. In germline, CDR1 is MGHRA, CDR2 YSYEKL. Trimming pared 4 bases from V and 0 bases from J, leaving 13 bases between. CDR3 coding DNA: TGCGCCAGCAGCCCCCGGACGGAAAGCTCCTACGAGCAGTACTTC. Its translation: CASSPRTESSYEQYF.

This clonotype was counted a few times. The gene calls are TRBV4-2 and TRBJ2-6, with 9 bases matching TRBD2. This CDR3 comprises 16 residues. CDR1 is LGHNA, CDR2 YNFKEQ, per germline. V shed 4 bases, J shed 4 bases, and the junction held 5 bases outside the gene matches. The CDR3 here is CASSLSGGSGANVLTF. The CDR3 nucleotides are TGTGCCAGCAGCCTCAGCGGGGGGTCCGGGGCCAACGTCCTGACTTTC.

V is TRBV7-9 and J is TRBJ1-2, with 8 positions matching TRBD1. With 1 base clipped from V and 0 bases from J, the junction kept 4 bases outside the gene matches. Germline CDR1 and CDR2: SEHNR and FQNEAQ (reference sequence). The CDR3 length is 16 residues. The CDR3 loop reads CASSLDRGEANYGYTF. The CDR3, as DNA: TGTGCCAGCAGCTTAGACAGGGGGGAAGCTAACTATGGCTACACCTTC.